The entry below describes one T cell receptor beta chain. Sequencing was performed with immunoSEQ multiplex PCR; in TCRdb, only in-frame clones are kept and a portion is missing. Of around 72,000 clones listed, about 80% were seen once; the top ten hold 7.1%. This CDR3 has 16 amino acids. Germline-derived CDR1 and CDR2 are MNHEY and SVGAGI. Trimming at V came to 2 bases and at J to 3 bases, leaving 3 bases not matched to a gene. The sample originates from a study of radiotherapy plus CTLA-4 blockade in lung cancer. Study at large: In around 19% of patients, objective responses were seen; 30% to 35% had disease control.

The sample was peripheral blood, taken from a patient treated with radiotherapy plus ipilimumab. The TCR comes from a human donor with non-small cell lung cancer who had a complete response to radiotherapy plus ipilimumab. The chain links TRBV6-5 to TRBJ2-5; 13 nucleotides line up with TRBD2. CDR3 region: CASSYRGTSGKETQYF. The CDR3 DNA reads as TGTGCCAGCAGTTACCGCGGGACTAGCGGGAAAGAGACCCAGTACTTC.